The 15 T cell receptor beta chains given below trace back to one sample, sequenced in a study of T cell repertoires in cytomegalovirus infection. MiXCR was run by TCRdb on the reads, yielding one entry per CDR3 protein. In the table there are about 830,000 distinct CDR3 sequences, roughly 33% of which are singletons. These receptors lack a known antigen. This specimen consisted of cultured CD8+ T cells from PBMCs, obtained from culture after CMV antigen stimulation. These receptors all come from a human donor in good health (CMV status not recorded). Some clones in this sample may be carry-over from other donors' samples.

This clonotype was detected ten times or more. The V call is TRBV29-1, the J call TRBJ1-2; weak D call: TRBD1 (5 bases). The CDR3 is made up of 14 amino acids. Germline-derived CDR1 and CDR2 are SQVTM and ANQGSEA. The V gene lost 3 bases and the J gene lost 1 base, with 12 bases spanning the gap. CDR3 sequence reads: CSVDVGRFNYGYTF. The CDR3 DNA is TGCAGCGTTGATGTGGGACGGTTTAACTATGGCTACACCTTC. The entire variable domain, with the rest obtained from reference TRBV29-1 and TRBJ1-2, is as follows: SAVISQKPSRDICQRGTSLTIQCQVDSQVTMMFWYRQQPGQSLTLIATANQGSEATYESGFVIDKFPISRPNLTFSTLTVSNMSPEDSSIYLCSVDVGRFNYGYTFGSGTRLTVV.

Only a few counts were recorded for this clonotype. The chain carries TRBV28 and TRBJ1-2, with 10 nucleotides matching TRBD1. V lost 7 bases, J lost 0 bases, and 11 bases stayed unmatched. Germline values: CDR1 MDHEN, CDR2 SYDVKM. The CDR3 spans 17 residues. DNA of the CDR3: TGTGCCAGCAACTACCGAGACAGGGGGCCCGCTAACTATGGCTACACCTTC. Translated, it gives CASNYRDRGPANYGYTF.

Comments on this clonotype: A much larger clonotype is one base distant, so this may be a read error. This sequence joins TRBV7-9 and TRBJ1-4; no firm D call. The V and J ends lost 4 bases and 4 bases respectively, with 16 bases between them. Germline loops: CDR1 SEHNR, CDR2 FQNEAQ (reference sequence). The length of the CDR3 is 16 residues. CDR3 in amino acids: CASSSTTTASNEKLFF. DNA of the CDR3: TGTGCCAGCAGCTCAACCACTACAGCAAGTAATGAAAAACTGTTTTTT.

The CDR3 reads CASSWGLPSYEQYF. In DNA form, the CDR3 reads TGTGCCAGCAGTTGGGGACTACCTTCCTACGAGCAGTACTTC. The chain has TRBV6-2 or TRBV6-3 and TRBJ2-7; TRBD2 aligns across 7 bases. Losses at the gene ends were 4 bases for V and 1 base for J; bases not matched to a gene: 4. The germline CDR1 and CDR2 sequences are MNHEY and SVGEGT. CDR3 length: 14 residues.

This clonotype was recorded many times. This sequence joins TRBV7-6 and TRBJ2-1; TRBD2 aligns across 15 bases. The CDR3 extends over 16 amino acids. Germline CDR1 and CDR2: SGHVS and FNYEAQ. The V segment lost 5 bases and the J segment 9 bases; nucleotides outside the gene matches: 8. The CDR3 sequence: CASSPWTSGGAGEQFF. The CDR3 coding sequence is TGTGCCAGCAGCCCCTGGACTAGCGGGGGGGCAGGTGAGCAGTTCTTC.

V usage is TRBV10-3 and J usage is TRBJ1-4, with TRBD1 as a possible D gene (6 bases). The CDR3 extends over 15 amino acids. V was cut by 1 base and J by 6 bases, with 12 bases left in between. Germline-derived CDR1 and CDR2 are ENHRY and SYGVKD. This CDR3 is CAISEWGGPDEKLFF. CDR3 coding DNA: TGTGCCATCAGTGAGTGGGGGGGGCCGGATGAAAAACTGTTTTTT.

A few counts support this clonotype. The V gene is TRBV9, the J gene TRBJ2-5; no reliable D call. Trimming took 3 bases from V and 6 from J, leaving 9 bases between them. The CDR3 runs to 12 residues. Germline V CDR1 and CDR2: SGDLS, YYNGEE. In DNA, the CDR3 is TGTGCCAGCAGCGCGGGTGGACAGACCCAGTACTTC. Translation: CASSAGGQTQYF.

This clonotype was found a few times. V gene TRBV27 combines with J gene TRBJ1-5, with D hard to call. CDR1 is MNHEY and CDR2 is SMNVEV in the germline V gene (reference sequence). There are 15 residues in the CDR3. The germline V and J ends were trimmed by 3 bases and 5 bases, with 14 bases remaining between them. The CDR3, as DNA: TGTGCCAGCAGTTTCCAAGACTCTTACGATCAGCCCCAGCATTTT. The encoded protein is CASSFQDSYDQPQHF.

This clonotype appeared a single time. In DNA, the CDR3 is TGTGCCAGCAGTGAGACAGGGGGCTTAATGAACACTGAAGCTTTCTTT. This encodes CASSETGGLMNTEAFF. V gene TRBV9 combines with J gene TRBJ1-1, with 10 nucleotides matching TRBD1. Per the germline V gene, CDR1 is SGDLS and CDR2 is YYNGEE. The CDR3 is 16 residues long. Germline trimming cut 5 bases from V and 0 bases from J; bases unmatched to any gene: 7.

This clonotype turned up a few times. The V call is TRBV4-3, the J call TRBJ1-5; D is unclear. The V gene lost 0 bases and the J gene lost 0 bases, with 9 bases spanning the gap. CDR1 and CDR2 (germline): LGHNA, YSLEER. The CDR3 runs 16 residues. CDR3: CASSQDGQYSNQPQHF. As DNA, the CDR3 is TGCGCCAGCAGCCAAGATGGTCAGTATAGCAATCAGCCCCAGCATTTT.

At least ten counts were recorded for this clonotype. This rearrangement joins TRBV7-2 to TRBJ2-5; 7 bases match TRBD2. The CDR3 consists of 16 residues. V shed 5 bases, J shed 5 bases, and the junction held 14 bases outside the gene matches. Germline CDR1 reads SGHTA; CDR2 reads FQGNSA. The CDR3 protein is CASSILAEPTKETQYF. The CDR3 DNA sequence: TGTGCCAGCAGCATCCTAGCGGAGCCTACTAAGGAGACCCAGTACTTC.

Ten or more counts support this clonotype. The chain employs TRBV7-8 and TRBJ2-2; D gene unclear. With 1 base removed from V and 6 bases from J, the gap between germline ends came to 15 bases. CDR1 is SGHVS and CDR2 is FQNEAQ in the germline V gene. The CDR3 is 16 amino acids. The CDR3 loop is CASSLVSVAGSGELFF. DNA for the CDR3: TGTGCCAGCAGCTTAGTCTCCGTTGCAGGCTCCGGGGAGCTGTTTTTT.

The chain joins TRBV10-2 to TRBJ1-1, with D tentatively TRBD1 (6 bases). The V end was cut by 3 bases, the J end by 0 bases, with 11 bases between. The CDR3 is made up of 15 amino acids. In germline, CDR1 is WSHSY, CDR2 SAAADI. The CDR3 reads CASSDPTGVNTEAFF. The CDR3 bases are TGCGCCAGCAGTGACCCGACAGGAGTGAACACTGAAGCTTTCTTT.

This clonotype was observed many times. The V and J genes are TRBV4-1 and TRBJ2-4; D gene uncertain. V lost 2 bases to trimming and J lost 0 bases, with 11 bases between them. CDR1 MGHRA and CDR2 YSYEKL come from the germline V gene. The CDR3 contains 16 residues. Written as DNA, the CDR3 is TGCGCCAGCAGCCAATACGGCAGACTAGCCAAAAACATTCAGTACTTC. This gives the protein CASSQYGRLAKNIQYF.

This clonotype was seen only once. J is TRBJ1-6 and V is TRBV6-1, with D hard to call. Germline CDR1 MNHNS, CDR2 SASEGT. The CDR3 length is 14 residues. Trimming took off 6 bases at V and 6 bases at J, with 12 bases between the two ends. This CDR3 reads CASRPLESNSPLHF. The CDR3 nucleotides read TGTGCCAGCAGGCCGCTCGAATCTAATTCACCCCTCCACTTT.